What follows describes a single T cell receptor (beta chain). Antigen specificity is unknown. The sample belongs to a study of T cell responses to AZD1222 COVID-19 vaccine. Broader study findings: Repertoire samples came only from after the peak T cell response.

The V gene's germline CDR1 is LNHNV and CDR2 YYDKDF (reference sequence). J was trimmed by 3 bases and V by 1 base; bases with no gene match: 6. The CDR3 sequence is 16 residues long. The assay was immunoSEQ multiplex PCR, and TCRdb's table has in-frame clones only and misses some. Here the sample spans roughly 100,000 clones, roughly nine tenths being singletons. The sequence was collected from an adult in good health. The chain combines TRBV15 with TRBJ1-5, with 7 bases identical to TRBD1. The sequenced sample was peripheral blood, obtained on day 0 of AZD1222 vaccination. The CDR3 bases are TGTGCCACCAGCAGAGGAACAGGGGCGTACAATCAGCCCCAGCATTTT. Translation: CATSRGTGAYNQPQHF.